These T cell receptor beta chains were read from a single sample in a study of blood T cell repertoires in COVID-19. The method was immunoSEQ multiplex PCR; TCRdb's version includes in-frame clones alone and lacks a portion of them. The data hold some 24,000 clones, with roughly 89% observed a single time. Sequenced sample: peripheral blood. These receptors were collected from a human donor in a cohort sampled during active COVID-19. CDR3s include the opening cysteine and the closing phenylalanine or tryptophan. The D gene is left open where the match is weak. Where a row states a size, it is once, few, many or the class of an expanded clone; other rows omit it.

j_call d_call clone_size cdr3_length v_call cdr3_aa cdr3_nt
TRBJ1-6 - - 16 TRBV5-1 CASSLGSGDYNSPLHF TGCGCCAGCAGCTTGGGGTCAGGGGATTATAATTCACCCCTCCACTTT
TRBJ1-2 - - 21 TRBV12-5 CASGLAPISRQASHTNYGYTF TGTGCTAGTGGTTTGGCCCCAATTAGCCGACAGGCTTCACACACTAACTATGGCTACACCTTC
TRBJ2-2 TRBD1 - 18 TRBV9 CASSAYGTGPLNTGELFF TGTGCCAGCAGCGCCTACGGGACAGGGCCATTGAACACCGGGGAGCTGTTTTTT
TRBJ2-1 TRBD2 - 17 TRBV3-1/TRBV3-2 CASSQDLAGGGENEQFF TGTGCCAGCAGCCAAGATCTAGCGGGAGGGGGCGAAAATGAGCAGTTCTTC
TRBJ2-5 - - 14 TRBV3-1/TRBV3-2 CASSLNREIETQYF TGTGCCAGCAGCCTAAACCGGGAGATAGAGACCCAGTACTTC
TRBJ1-2 TRBD1 - 13 TRBV28 CASRRQGANGYTF TGTGCCAGCAGGCGACAGGGGGCAAATGGCTACACCTTC
TRBJ1-1 TRBD1 - 13 TRBV10-3 CAITPRDSLNPFF TGTGCCATCACCCCACGGGACAGCTTAAATCCTTTCTTT
TRBJ2-2 TRBD1 few 14 TRBV2 CASRDRGNTGELFF TGTGCCAGCAGGGACAGGGGAAACACCGGGGAGCTGTTTTTT
TRBJ2-5 - - 12 TRBV19 CASSIGGETQYF TGTGCCAGTAGTATAGGTGGCGAGACCCAGTACTTC
TRBJ2-1 TRBD2 - 16 TRBV4-3 CASSQYSGGSGHEQFF TGCGCCAGCAGCCAGTATTCTGGCGGGAGTGGGCATGAGCAGTTCTTC
TRBJ1-4 - - 15 TRBV5-8 CASSFGGQSVEKLFF TGTGCCAGCAGCTTCGGGGGGCAGTCCGTTGAAAAACTGTTTTTT
TRBJ2-2 - - 16 TRBV2 CASSGGGGRGTGELFF TGTGCCAGCAGTGGGGGAGGGGGGCGAGGCACCGGGGAGCTGTTTTTT
TRBJ2-7 - - 15 TRBV27 CASSLSNAYSYEQYF TGTGCCAGCAGTTTAAGTAATGCCTATTCCTACGAGCAGTACTTC
TRBJ1-5 TRBD1 once 14 TRBV18 CASSYLGGGQPQHF TGTGCCAGCTCCTATTTAGGGGGCGGTCAGCCCCAGCATTTT
TRBJ1-1 TRBD1 - 16 TRBV24-1 CATSDTGTGGNTEAFF TGTGCCACCAGTGATACCGGGACAGGGGGCAACACTGAAGCTTTCTTT
TRBJ1-4 - - 14 TRBV6-5 CASRIQGTNEKLFF TGTGCCAGCAGGATCCAGGGGACCAATGAAAAACTGTTTTTT
TRBJ2-1 - - 16 TRBV15 CATSRGQSTAGDEQFF TGTGCCACCAGCAGAGGCCAATCAACCGCAGGGGATGAGCAGTTCTTC
TRBJ2-5 TRBD2 - 17 TRBV7-7 CASSLIASGRSKETQYF TGTGCCAGCAGCTTAATAGCTAGCGGGAGGTCAAAAGAGACCCAGTACTTC
TRBJ2-1 TRBD2 once 16 TRBV19 CASRSVTSGRSGEQFF TGTGCCAGTAGATCGGTGACTAGCGGGCGGAGCGGTGAGCAGTTCTTC
TRBJ2-7 - - 14 TRBV4-3 CASSQGPGSYEQYF TGCGCCAGCAGCCAAGGTCCAGGGTCCTACGAGCAGTACTTC
TRBJ1-1 TRBD1 - 15 TRBV18 CASSPWDRGVTEAFF TGTGCCAGCTCACCTTGGGACAGGGGCGTCACTGAAGCTTTCTTT
TRBJ1-5 - - 12 TRBV29-1 CSVGGSNQPQHF TGCAGCGTTGGCGGTTCCAATCAGCCCCAGCATTTT
TRBJ1-2 TRBD1 - 13 TRBV30 CAWTRTGGSGYTF TGTGCCTGGACTCGGACAGGGGGCTCTGGCTACACCTTC
TRBJ2-6 - - 17 TRBV19 CASSINRVKSGANVLTF TGTGCCAGTAGTATTAACAGGGTTAAATCTGGGGCCAACGTCCTGACTTTC
TRBJ2-1 TRBD2 - 16 TRBV24-1 CATSGLGLAGPNEQFF TGTGCCACCAGTGGACTCGGACTAGCGGGGCCTAATGAGCAGTTCTTC
TRBJ1-1 - - 13 TRBV27 CASSMRGNTEAFF TGTGCCAGCAGTATGCGGGGGAACACTGAAGCTTTCTTT
TRBJ2-7 - - 15 TRBV29-1 CSGASGRVPSYEQYF TGCAGCGGGGCCTCGGGCAGGGTACCGTCGTACGAGCAGTACTTC
TRBJ2-5 TRBD2 - 15 TRBV5-4 CASSLGGEGGETQYF TGTGCCAGCAGCTTGGGTGGTGAGGGAGGGGAGACCCAGTACTTC
TRBJ2-6 - once 20 TRBV5-5 CASSLWEYRPPSAGANVLTF TGTGCCAGCAGCTTGTGGGAGTATAGGCCTCCATCAGCTGGGGCCAACGTCCTGACTTTC
TRBJ2-5 TRBD2 - 17 TRBV18 CASSPPVSSGGKETQYF TGTGCCAGCTCACCACCGGTATCTAGCGGGGGTAAAGAGACCCAGTACTTC
TRBJ2-2 - - 15 TRBV2 CASSVPSVNTGELFF TGTGCCAGCAGTGTACCTAGCGTTAACACCGGGGAGCTGTTTTTT
TRBJ2-1 TRBD2 - 18 TRBV5-4 CASSRGLAGGPTYNEQFF TGTGCCAGCAGCCGGGGACTAGCGGGGGGCCCGACCTACAATGAGCAGTTCTTC
TRBJ2-1 TRBD2 once 13 TRBV29-1 CSVGTSGINEQFF TGCAGCGTAGGGACTAGCGGTATCAATGAGCAGTTCTTC
TRBJ2-7 TRBD1 few 13 TRBV19 CASSTGRGREQYF TGTGCCAGTAGCACCGGCAGGGGGCGAGAGCAGTACTTC
TRBJ2-1 - - 18 TRBV19 CASTRVRPGRPGEREQFF TGTGCCAGTACCAGAGTAAGACCCGGGCGCCCAGGGGAGCGTGAGCAGTTCTTC
TRBJ2-7 TRBD1 - 17 TRBV18 CASSPGLGGTGALEQYF TGTGCCAGCTCACCAGGTTTGGGAGGGACAGGGGCGCTCGAGCAGTACTTC
TRBJ2-5 TRBD2 - 16 TRBV15 CATSKGRGAGSETQYF TGTGCCACCAGCAAAGGGCGGGGGGCCGGTTCGGAGACCCAGTACTTC
TRBJ1-2 - - 15 TRBV19 CASSMYQASFYGYTF TGTGCCAGTAGTATGTATCAGGCTTCCTTCTATGGCTACACCTTC
TRBJ1-1 - - 12 TRBV5-4 CASSLERSEAFF TGTGCCAGCAGCTTGGAGAGGTCTGAAGCTTTCTTT
TRBJ1-4 - - 14 TRBV28 CASRTGNLNEKLFF TGTGCCAGCCGAACAGGAAACCTTAATGAAAAACTGTTTTTT
TRBJ1-5 - - 13 TRBV12-3/TRBV12-4 CASSFGGKQPQHF TGTGCCAGCAGTTTTGGAGGGAAACAGCCCCAGCATTTT
TRBJ2-5 TRBD2 - 18 TRBV4-2 CASSQDIAGGFPQETQYF TGTGCCAGCAGCCAAGATATAGCGGGGGGGTTCCCTCAAGAGACCCAGTACTTC
TRBJ2-7 - once 11 TRBV2 CASSELGVWGF TGTGCCAGCAGTGAATTAGGGGTTTGGGGATTC